Below are 3 T cell receptor beta chains sequenced from a single sample in a study of OX40 agonist ivuxolimab in advanced cancers. Profiled with immunoSEQ multiplex PCR; TCRdb holds only in-frame clones, not every one. The data contain roughly 100,000 clones, roughly 90% of them singletons. The sample here was CD4+ or CD8+ T cells sorted from blood, taken in a trial of the OX40 agonist ivuxolimab. These receptors all stem from an adult with an advanced solid tumor such as melanoma, head and neck, liver or kidney cancer.

V and J are TRBV21-1 and TRBJ1-4; the DNA was not used to check the table's D call, TRBD1. TRBV21-1 is classified as a pseudogene. This CDR3 has 14 residues. The CDR3 DNA reads TGTGCCAGCAGCATGGGGACAGGGGCCGAGAAACTGTTTTTT. Translation gives CASSMGTGAEKLFF.

The V gene is TRBV6-4, the J gene TRBJ1-5; perhaps TRBD1 as D (6 bases). Germline values: CDR1 MRHNA, CDR2 SNTAGT. Deletions cut 6 bases from V and 7 bases from J, with 13 bases between. The CDR3 is 13 residues long. The chain's CDR3 is CASRRQAGQPQHF. The CDR3 DNA follows: TGTGCCAGCAGAAGACAGGCGGGGCAGCCCCAGCATTTT.

J is TRBJ2-5 and V is TRBV5-6, with TRBD2 identical over 8 bases. Per germline, CDR1 SGHDT and CDR2 YYEEEE. This CDR3 has 16 residues. The V segment lost 3 bases and the J segment 6 bases; nucleotides outside the gene matches: 13. The CDR3 nucleotides read TGTGCCAGCAGCTCGCTCGAGCGGGAGCGGGGTAAGACCCAGTACTTC. Translated: CASSSLERERGKTQYF.